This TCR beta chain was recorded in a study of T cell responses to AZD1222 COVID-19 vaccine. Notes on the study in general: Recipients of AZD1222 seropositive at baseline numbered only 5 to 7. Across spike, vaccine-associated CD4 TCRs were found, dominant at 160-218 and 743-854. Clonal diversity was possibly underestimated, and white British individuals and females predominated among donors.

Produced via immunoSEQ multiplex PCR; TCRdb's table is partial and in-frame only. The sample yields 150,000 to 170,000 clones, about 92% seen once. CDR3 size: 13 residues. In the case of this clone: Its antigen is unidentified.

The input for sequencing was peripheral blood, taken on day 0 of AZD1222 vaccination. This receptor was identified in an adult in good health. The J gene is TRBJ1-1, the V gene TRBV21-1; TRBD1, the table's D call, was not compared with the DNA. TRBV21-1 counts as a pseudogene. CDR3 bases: TGTGCCAGCAGCCCATCAGGGGCCACTGAAGCTTTCTTT. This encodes CASSPSGATEAFF.